Listed here are 11 T cell receptor beta chains from one sample, sequenced in a study of human T cells and chemical hapten exposure. The authors extracted total RNA from unfractionated whole blood. Unique molecular identifiers were linked by the library to individual cDNA molecules. TCRdb re-called the reads through MiXCR, storing one row per CDR3 protein. The sample has about 120,000 distinct CDR3 sequences; over 7% are singletons. Sequenced input: whole blood. These receptor sequences come from a human donor in good health. Some clones in this sample may be carry-over from other donors' samples.

In this sample, this clonotype turned up a few times. V and J are TRBV5-1 and TRBJ2-2; 15 nucleotides agree with TRBD2. Germline loops: CDR1 SGHRS, CDR2 YFSETQ. Germline trimming cut 4 bases from V and 4 bases from J; bases unmatched to any gene: 8. The CDR3 sequence is 18 residues long. Here the CDR3 reads CASSPRTSGGAGTGELFF. The CDR3 nucleotides are TGCGCCAGCAGCCCGCGGACTAGCGGGGGGGCCGGCACCGGGGAGCTGTTTTTT.

V usage is TRBV4-3 and J usage is TRBJ2-1; D is ambiguous. V was trimmed by 0 bases and J by 5 bases, leaving 11 bases between them. Per the germline V gene, CDR1 is LGHNA and CDR2 is YSLEER. CDR3 size: 15 residues. CDR3 sequence reads: CASSQEGKGDNEQFF. In DNA form, the CDR3 reads TGCGCCAGCAGCCAAGAAGGAAAAGGAGACAATGAGCAGTTCTTC.

Worth noting for this clonotype: A read error is possible here, since a much larger clone lies one base away. The V gene is TRBV12-3 or TRBV12-4, the J gene TRBJ1-5; the match to TRBD1 covers 8 bases. This CDR3 has 13 residues. The CDR3 coding sequence is TGTGCCAGCACCGGACAGGGTACACAGCCCCAGAATTTT. It codes for CASTGQGTQPQNF.

This clonotype was recorded many times. The V gene is TRBV6-5, the J gene TRBJ1-3; D is ambiguous. With 0 bases removed from V and 1 base from J, the gap between germline ends came to 10 bases. Germline CDR1 and CDR2: MNHEY and SVGAGI. CDR3 size: 16 residues. The CDR3 spells CASSYSSGSSGNTIYF. The CDR3 nucleotides read TGTGCCAGCAGTTACTCTTCCGGGTCTTCTGGAAACACCATATATTTT.

A few counts support this clonotype. This rearrangement joins TRBV7-9 to TRBJ2-7; 10 nucleotides align to TRBD2. There are 18 residues in the CDR3. The V and J ends lost 4 bases and 0 bases, in that order; junction bases with no gene match: 12. Germline values: CDR1 SEHNR, CDR2 FQNEAQ (reference sequence). The CDR3 sequence is CASSSPRGLADHSYEQYF. The CDR3 DNA follows: TGTGCCAGCAGCTCCCCCCGTGGACTAGCGGACCACTCCTACGAGCAGTACTTC.

The rearrangement joins TRBV20-1 to TRBJ2-2, with 7 bases aligning to TRBD1. J gave up 2 bases and V 5 bases, and 5 bases lay outside the gene matches. The CDR3 has 14 amino acids. The V gene's germline CDR1 is DFQATT and CDR2 SNEGSKA (reference sequence). DNA of the CDR3: TGCAGTGCTCAAACAGGGGTTAACACCGGGGAGCTGTTTTTT. The encoded protein is CSAQTGVNTGELFF.

This clonotype was seen repeatedly, ten times or more. The V and J genes are TRBV6-5 and TRBJ1-3, with TRBD1 as a possible D gene (6 bases). The CDR3 consists of 15 residues. Trimming stripped 6 bases from V and 3 bases from J, with 15 bases between. The germline V gene encodes CDR1 MNHEY and CDR2 SVGAGI. The CDR3 spells CASRSTGLSGNTIYF. Written as DNA, the CDR3 is TGTGCCAGCAGGAGTACAGGGCTAAGTGGAAACACCATATATTTT.

A few counts support this clonotype. The chain combines TRBV12-3 or TRBV12-4 with TRBJ2-2; possibly TRBD2 for D (5 bases). V was shortened by 3 bases and J by 1 base, with 6 bases between the two germline ends. CDR3 length: 14 residues. As DNA, the CDR3 is TGTGCCAGCAGTTTTGCGGGGAACACCGGGGAGCTGTTTTTT. Amino acid sequence: CASSFAGNTGELFF.

This clonotype was detected a few times. The CDR3 is CASSQVTGVEAFF. CDR3 DNA: TGTGCCAGCAGCCAAGTTACGGGAGTGGAAGCTTTCTTT. The gene calls are TRBV14 and TRBJ1-1; no clear D. Trimming stripped 1 base from V and 8 bases from J, with 11 bases between. The CDR3 is 13 amino acids. Germline assignment: CDR1 SGHDN and CDR2 FVKESK.

This clonotype was observed a few times. The chain combines TRBV19 with TRBJ1-3; TRBD1 is a possible D gene (6 bases). This CDR3 region has 15 residues. Germline V CDR1 and CDR2: LNHDA, SQIVND (reference sequence). V lost 6 bases and J 4 bases, leaving 16 bases between the germline ends. This CDR3 is CASRTGTTAGNTIYF. The DNA of the CDR3 is TGTGCCAGTAGGACCGGGACAACAGCGGGAAACACCATATATTTT.

This clonotype came up many times. The chain combines TRBV9 with TRBJ1-5; D ambiguous. The V gene's germline CDR1 is SGDLS and CDR2 YYNGEE. There are 13 residues in the CDR3. The V gene lost 3 bases and the J gene lost 3 bases, with 7 bases spanning the gap. The CDR3: CASSARLNQPQHF. In nucleotides, the CDR3 is TGTGCCAGCAGCGCCCGACTCAATCAGCCCCAGCATTTT.